Each of the 27 T cell receptor beta chains below was sequenced from the same sample in a study of shared clonotypes between healthy human individuals. Profiled with immunoSEQ multiplex PCR; TCRdb holds only in-frame clones, not every one. The sample yields some 2,500,000 clones, around 93% seen once. Input material: naive CD4+ T cells from PBMCs. Described subset: CD45RA+ positively selected. These receptors were taken from a man aged 18 to 35 in good health. Some clones in this sample may be carry-over from other donors' samples.

J is TRBJ2-7 and V is TRBV28; D tentatively fits TRBD1 or TRBD2 (5 bases each). CDR3 length equals 16 residues. Per germline, CDR1 MDHEN and CDR2 SYDVKM. The V and J ends lost 7 bases and 2 bases respectively, with 21 bases between them. The CDR3 sequence is CASTPPRGHSPYEQYF. The CDR3 DNA sequence: TGTGCCAGCACCCCCCCACGGGGCCATTCGCCCTACGAGCAGTACTTC.

The chain has TRBV7-2 and TRBJ1-1; a weak D match, TRBD1 (6 bases). Germline V CDR1 and CDR2: SGHTA, FQGNSA. This CDR3 is built from 15 residues. The V end lost 2 bases, the J end lost 5 bases, and 15 bases lay between the germline ends. The CDR3 spells CASSLRGRGRTEAFF. As DNA, the CDR3 is TGTGCCAGCAGCTTACGGGGCAGGGGCCGGACTGAAGCTTTCTTT.

The chain uses TRBV11-3 and TRBJ1-2, with TRBD1 as a possible D gene (5 bases). Germline V lookup: CDR1 SGHNT, CDR2 YENEEA. The CDR3 spans 16 residues. V lost 5 bases to trimming and J lost 1 base, with 17 bases between them. The CDR3 DNA reads as TGTGCCAGCAGCGCAGACCGGGACGGGGGTAACTATGGCTACACCTTC. This sequence encodes CASSADRDGGNYGYTF.

The V gene is TRBV6-1, the J gene TRBJ2-7; 11 bases are a match to TRBD2. The ends lost 2 bases at V and 6 bases at J; junction bases unmatched: 12. The CDR3 totals 17 residues. Per the germline V gene, CDR1 is MNHNS and CDR2 is SASEGT. The CDR3 sequence: CASSERVAGGTFSEQYF. The CDR3 DNA is TGTGCCAGCAGTGAACGGGTAGCGGGAGGGACCTTCTCCGAGCAGTACTTC.

The V and J genes are TRBV5-1 and TRBJ2-1; D may be TRBD1 or TRBD2 (6 bases each). The CDR3 spans 19 residues. The germline V gene encodes CDR1 SGHRS and CDR2 YFSETQ. V was shortened by 0 bases and J by 2 bases, with 21 bases between the two germline ends. Written as DNA, the CDR3 is TGCGCCAGCAGCTTGGGGGCCGGGGGCGCAGGAATGACCTACAATGAGCAGTTCTTC. Translation gives CASSLGAGGAGMTYNEQFF.

J is TRBJ2-3 and V is TRBV6-5, with 9 bases lining up with TRBD2. Looked up from germline, CDR1 is MNHEY and CDR2 is SVGAGI. CDR3 length: 15 residues. The V gene end was trimmed by 0 bases and the J gene end by 2 bases; junction bases not matched to a gene: 0. This chain's CDR3 is CASSYSGLATDTQYF. In nucleotides, the CDR3 is TGTGCCAGCAGTTACTCGGGACTAGCCACAGATACGCAGTATTTT.

The gene calls are TRBV25-1 and TRBJ2-7, with D unclear. The CDR3 runs to 15 residues. The V and J ends lost 3 bases and 0 bases respectively, with 12 bases between them. Germline values: CDR1 MGHDK, CDR2 SYGVNS. CDR3 region: CASSEFGPGSYEQYF. The DNA for the CDR3 is TGTGCCAGCAGTGAGTTTGGGCCAGGCTCCTACGAGCAGTACTTC.

The chain combines TRBV9 with TRBJ2-1; D remains ambiguous. This CDR3 is 14 amino acids long. Trimming shortened V by 0 bases and J by 5 bases, and 9 bases separated the two germline ends. Germline CDR1 is SGDLS and CDR2 is YYNGEE. CDR3 DNA: TGTGCCAGCAGCGTAGCGGGTCACAACAATGAGCAGTTCTTC. Protein: CASSVAGHNNEQFF.

As for this clone: This may stem from a read error, because a much larger clone lies one nucleotide away. V is TRBV27 and J is TRBJ2-5; D not certain. This CDR3 is built from 10 residues. Trimming took off 5 bases at V and 3 bases at J, with 1 base between the two ends. Per the germline V gene, CDR1 is MNHEY and CDR2 is SMNVEV (reference sequence). The CDR3 is CASSKETQYF. The CDR3 DNA reads TGTGCCAGCAGTAAAGAGACCCAGTACTTC.

V gene TRBV28 combines with J gene TRBJ2-4, with D possibly TRBD1 on 5 matching bases. The CDR3 covers 14 residues. Germline assignment: CDR1 MDHEN and CDR2 SYDVKM. The V and J ends lost 2 bases and 5 bases respectively, with 10 bases between them. The CDR3 coding sequence is TGTGCCAGCAGTTTACAGGGAATGCAAAACATTCAGTACTTC. Its translation is CASSLQGMQNIQYF.

V usage is TRBV11-3 and J usage is TRBJ2-1; 9 bases line up with TRBD2. Germline V CDR1 and CDR2: SGHNT, YENEEA. The ends lost 1 base at V and 4 bases at J; junction bases unmatched: 8. This CDR3 has 17 amino acids. In DNA form, the CDR3 reads TGTGCCAGCAGCTTAGGGGCGGCGGGAGGGCTGTACAATGAGCAGTTCTTC. Translation gives CASSLGAAGGLYNEQFF.

The J gene is TRBJ2-7, the V gene TRBV28, with 9 bases lining up with TRBD1. Trimming cost V 2 bases and J 5 bases; bases outside gene matches: 10. CDR3 size: 16 residues. CDR1 and CDR2 from the germline V gene are MDHEN and SYDVKM. The CDR3, as DNA: TGTGCCAGCAGTTTAAACCCCGGACAGGGGCTTGACGAGCAGTACTTC. Its protein is CASSLNPGQGLDEQYF.

Concerning this clone: The same CDR3 is also encoded by other DNA sequences in this sample. J is TRBJ1-6 and V is TRBV5-1; D is unclear. CDR1 SGHRS and CDR2 YFSETQ come from the germline V gene. The CDR3 runs to 12 residues. The V end was cut by 2 bases, the J end by 5 bases, with 2 bases between. The DNA for the CDR3 is TGCGCCAGCAGCTTAGATAATTCACCCCTCCACTTT. This codes for CASSLDNSPLHF. The full variable domain, its missing parts supplied by reference TRBV5-1 and TRBJ1-6, is KAGVTQTPRYLIKTRGQQVTLSCSPISGHRSVSWYQQTPGQGLQFLFEYFSETQRNKGNFPGRFSGRQFSNSRSEMNVSTLELGDSALYLCASSLDNSPLHFGNGTRLTVT.

Of note for this clone: In the same sample, other DNA sequences code for this CDR3. The genes are TRBV7-2 and TRBJ2-1; D gene ambiguous. CDR3 length: 13 amino acids. Trimming took off 5 bases at V and 7 bases at J, with 12 bases between the two ends. Germline V gene data show CDR1 as SGHTA and CDR2 as FQGNSA. The CDR3, as DNA: TGTGCCAGCAGCCCTCCCTCCGGGAATGAGCAGTTCTTC. Its translation is CASSPPSGNEQFF.

The chain has TRBV2 and TRBJ2-7; 9 bases agree with TRBD2. V shed 3 bases and J 4 bases; nucleotides not matched to a gene: 7. The CDR3 spans 15 residues. The V gene's germline CDR1 is SNHLY and CDR2 FYNNEI. The CDR3 here is CASSDGGRGGYEQYF. DNA for the CDR3: TGTGCCAGCAGTGACGGCGGGAGGGGGGGTTACGAGCAGTACTTC.

The chain carries TRBV14 and TRBJ2-1; D is possibly TRBD2 (6 bases). Germline CDR1 and CDR2: SGHDN and FVKESK. V was clipped by 4 bases and J by 2 bases, with 18 bases between them. This CDR3 has 17 amino acids. The CDR3 region is CASSPRRMRDPYNEQFF. DNA of the CDR3: TGTGCCAGCAGCCCTAGGCGGATGCGGGACCCCTACAATGAGCAGTTCTTC.

The chain links TRBV7-2 to TRBJ2-4; a possible D gene is TRBD2 (5 bases). The CDR3 is made up of 17 amino acids. Trimming removed 4 bases at V and 3 bases at J, with 19 bases between. Germline V gene lookup returns CDR1 SGHTA and CDR2 FQGNSA. As DNA, the CDR3 is TGTGCCAGCAGCTCTTGGGGAGCTGCTGGGGACAAAAACATTCAGTACTTC. Amino acids: CASSSWGAAGDKNIQYF.

The chain recombines TRBV2 with TRBJ1-2, with a weak D call TRBD1 (6 bases). CDR1 is SNHLY, CDR2 FYNNEI, per germline. Trimming removed 3 bases at V and 7 bases at J, with 9 bases between. This CDR3 region has 12 residues. CDR3 in DNA: TGTGCCAGCAGTGAGGGGGCGGCTGGCTACACCTTC. Its translation is CASSEGAAGYTF.

The V call is TRBV6-6, the J call TRBJ1-5; no reliable D call. V lost 6 bases and J lost 4, with 13 bases in between. Per germline, CDR1 MNHNY and CDR2 SVGAGI (reference sequence). This CDR3 is built from 14 residues. This chain's CDR3 is CASRSGRSNQPQHF. CDR3 nucleotide sequence: TGTGCCAGCAGATCCGGGCGTTCGAATCAGCCCCAGCATTTT.

The chain links TRBV7-2 to TRBJ2-7; TRBD2 matches 10 bases. The CDR3 has 15 residues. Trimming took 6 bases from V and 4 from J; bases not matched to a gene: 9. Germline assignment: CDR1 SGHTA and CDR2 FQGNSA. The CDR3 protein is CASSTGLAGVYEQYF. The CDR3 region has the DNA TGTGCCAGCAGTACCGGGCTAGCGGGAGTTTACGAGCAGTACTTC.

A word on this clone: Distinct nucleotide sequences in the sample also encode this CDR3. The rearrangement joins TRBV7-9 to TRBJ2-3; 8 bases match TRBD2. The V gene's germline CDR1 is SEHNR and CDR2 FQNEAQ (reference sequence). The V and J ends lost 5 bases and 3 bases, in that order; junction bases with no gene match: 4. The CDR3 extends over 14 amino acids. The chain's CDR3 is CASSPRGGTDTQYF. The CDR3, as DNA: TGTGCCAGCAGCCCTCGCGGGGGGACAGATACGCAGTATTTT.

Comments on this clone: This may come from a read error, since a much larger clone is one base off. At the DNA level, this CDR3 is encoded by other sequences in the same sample as well. This chain uses TRBV27 with TRBJ1-1; no clear D gene. The CDR3 is 13 residues long. Deletions cut 2 bases from V and 0 bases from J, with 4 bases between. Germline-derived CDR1 and CDR2 are MNHEY and SMNVEV (reference sequence). The CDR3 loop reads CASSLTVNTEAFF. The CDR3, as DNA: TGTGCCAGCAGTTTAACGGTGAACACTGAAGCTTTCTTT.

J is TRBJ2-7 and V is TRBV9; perhaps TRBD1 as D (5 bases). Germline V lookup: CDR1 SGDLS, CDR2 YYNGEE. Trimming removed 0 bases at V and 9 bases at J, with 19 bases between. This CDR3 contains 15 residues. In DNA form, the CDR3 reads TGTGCCAGCAGCGTAGCAATGGACATACCTACGAGGCAGTACTTC. Protein: CASSVAMDIPTRQYF.

The gene calls are TRBV7-6 and TRBJ2-1; 9 nucleotides line up with TRBD2. V lost 3 bases and J lost 10; bases outside the gene matches: 10. The germline V gene encodes CDR1 SGHVS and CDR2 FNYEAQ. This CDR3 spans 15 amino acids. CDR3 bases: TGTGCCAGCAGCTTCGGCCTAGCGGGGTTCCTGGAGCAGTTCTTC. Translated: CASSFGLAGFLEQFF.

This clone has just one count. The same CDR3 is also encoded by other DNA sequences in this sample. The rearrangement joins TRBV6-5 to TRBJ1-1; D is possibly TRBD1 (6 bases). Germline CDR1 reads MNHEY; CDR2 reads SVGAGI. The CDR3 length is 13 residues. Trimming pared 6 bases from V and 2 bases from J, leaving 10 bases between. Here the CDR3 reads CASSRQVNTEAFF. Written as DNA, the CDR3 is TGTGCCAGCAGCCGACAGGTTAACACTGAAGCTTTCTTT.

The rearrangement uses TRBV5-1 and TRBJ2-7, with 7 bases fitting TRBD2. This CDR3 has 15 amino acids. Germline V gene lookup returns CDR1 SGHRS and CDR2 YFSETQ. V lost 1 base and J lost 5; bases outside the gene matches: 9. CDR3 region: CASSLLGGSENEQYF. The CDR3 DNA follows: TGCGCCAGCAGCTTGTTGGGCGGGAGCGAAAACGAGCAGTACTTC.

The chain uses TRBV6-5 and TRBJ2-5; D not resolved. Trimming stripped 7 bases from V and 1 base from J, with 10 bases between. The CDR3 length is 13 residues. The germline CDR1 and CDR2 sequences are MNHEY and SVGAGI. For the CDR3, the DNA is TGTGCCAGCACCCAAGGTGCCCAAGAGACCCAGTACTTC. It specifies CASTQGAQETQYF.